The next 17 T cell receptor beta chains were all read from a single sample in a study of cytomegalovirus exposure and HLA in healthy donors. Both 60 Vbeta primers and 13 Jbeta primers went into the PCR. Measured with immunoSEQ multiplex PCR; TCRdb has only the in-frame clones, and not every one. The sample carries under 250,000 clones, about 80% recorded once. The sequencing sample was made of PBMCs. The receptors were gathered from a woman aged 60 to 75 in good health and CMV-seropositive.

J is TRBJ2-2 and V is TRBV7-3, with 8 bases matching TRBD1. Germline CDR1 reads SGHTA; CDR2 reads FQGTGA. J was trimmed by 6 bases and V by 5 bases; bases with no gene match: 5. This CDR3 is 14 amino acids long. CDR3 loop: CASSLQGAAGELFF. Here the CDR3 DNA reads TGTGCCAGCAGCCTCCAGGGGGCAGCCGGGGAGCTGTTTTTT. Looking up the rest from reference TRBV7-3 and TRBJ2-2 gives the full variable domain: GAGVSQTPSNKVTEKGKYVELRCDPISGHTALYWYRQSLGQGPEFLIYFQGTGAADDSGLPNDRFFAVRPEGSVSTLKIQRTERGDSAVYLCASSLQGAAGELFFGEGSRLTVL.

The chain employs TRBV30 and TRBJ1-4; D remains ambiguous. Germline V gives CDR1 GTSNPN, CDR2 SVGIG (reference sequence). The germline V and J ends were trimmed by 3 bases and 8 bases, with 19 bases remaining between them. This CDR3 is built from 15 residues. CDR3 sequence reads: CAWSRGRGGGEKLFF. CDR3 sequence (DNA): TGTGCCTGGAGCCGTGGTCGGGGTGGCGGGGAAAAACTGTTTTTT.

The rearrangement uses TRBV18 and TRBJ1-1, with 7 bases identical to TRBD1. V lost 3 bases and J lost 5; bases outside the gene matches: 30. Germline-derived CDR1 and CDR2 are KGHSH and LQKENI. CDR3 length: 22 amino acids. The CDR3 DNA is TGTGCCAGCTCACCTGGGGTTCAGGGGGGTGGCACCGGATGGAGAGATGCAACTGAAGCTTTCTTT. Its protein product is CASSPGVQGGGTGWRDATEAFF. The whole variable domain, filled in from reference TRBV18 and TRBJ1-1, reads NAGVMQNPRHLVRRRGQEARLRCSPMKGHSHVYWYRQLPEEGLKFMVYLQKENIIDESGMPKERFSAEFPKEGPSILRIQQVVRGDSAAYFCASSPGVQGGGTGWRDATEAFFGQGTRLTVV.

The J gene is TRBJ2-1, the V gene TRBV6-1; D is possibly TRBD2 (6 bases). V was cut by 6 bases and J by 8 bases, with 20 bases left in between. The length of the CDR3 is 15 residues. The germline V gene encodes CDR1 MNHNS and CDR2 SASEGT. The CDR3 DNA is TGTGCCAGCAGCGGGGACTCCAACGCCTTACATGAGCAGTTCTTC. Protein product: CASSGDSNALHEQFF.

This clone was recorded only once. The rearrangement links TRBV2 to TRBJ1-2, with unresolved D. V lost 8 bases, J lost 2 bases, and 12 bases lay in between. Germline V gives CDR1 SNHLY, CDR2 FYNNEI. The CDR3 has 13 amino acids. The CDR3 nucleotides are TGTGCCAGCCAGGTAAACGAAAACTATGGCTACACCTTC. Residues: CASQVNENYGYTF.

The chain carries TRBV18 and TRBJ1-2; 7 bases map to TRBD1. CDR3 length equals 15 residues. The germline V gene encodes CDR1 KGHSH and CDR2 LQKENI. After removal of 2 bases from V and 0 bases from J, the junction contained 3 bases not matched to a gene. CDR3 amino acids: CASSPDRATNYGYTF. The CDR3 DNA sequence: TGTGCCAGCTCACCAGACAGGGCGACTAACTATGGCTACACCTTC.

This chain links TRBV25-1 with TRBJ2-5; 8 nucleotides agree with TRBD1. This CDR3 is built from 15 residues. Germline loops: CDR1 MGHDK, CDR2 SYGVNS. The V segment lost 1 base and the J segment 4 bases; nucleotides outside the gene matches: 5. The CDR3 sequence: CASSESGQGVETQYF. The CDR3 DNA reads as TGTGCCAGCAGTGAATCCGGACAGGGTGTAGAGACCCAGTACTTC.

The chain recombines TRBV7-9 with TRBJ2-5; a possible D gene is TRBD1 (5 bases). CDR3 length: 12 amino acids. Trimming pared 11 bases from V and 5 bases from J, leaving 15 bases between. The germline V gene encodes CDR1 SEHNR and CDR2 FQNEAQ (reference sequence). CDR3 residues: CASAQGFETQYF. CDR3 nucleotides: TGTGCCTCTGCTCAGGGTTTCGAGACCCAGTACTTC. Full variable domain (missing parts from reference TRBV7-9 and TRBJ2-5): DTGVSQNPRHKITKRGQNVTFRCDPISEHNRLYWYRQTLGQGPEFLTYFQNEAQLEKSRLLSDRFSAERPKGSFSTLEIQRTEQGDSAMYLCASAQGFETQYFGPGTRLLVL.

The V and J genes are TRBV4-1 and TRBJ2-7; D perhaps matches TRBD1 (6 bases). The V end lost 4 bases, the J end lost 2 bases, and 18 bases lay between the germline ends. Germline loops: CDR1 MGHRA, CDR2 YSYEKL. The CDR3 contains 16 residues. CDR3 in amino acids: CASSPDAGARTYEQYF. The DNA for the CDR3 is TGCGCCAGCAGCCCAGACGCAGGGGCAAGGACCTACGAGCAGTACTTC.

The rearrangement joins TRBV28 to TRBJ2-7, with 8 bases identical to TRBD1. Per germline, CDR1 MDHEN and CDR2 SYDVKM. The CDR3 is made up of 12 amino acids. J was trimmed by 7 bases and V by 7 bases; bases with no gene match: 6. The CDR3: CASTTRQGEQYF. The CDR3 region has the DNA TGTGCCAGCACCACCCGACAGGGGGAGCAGTACTTC.

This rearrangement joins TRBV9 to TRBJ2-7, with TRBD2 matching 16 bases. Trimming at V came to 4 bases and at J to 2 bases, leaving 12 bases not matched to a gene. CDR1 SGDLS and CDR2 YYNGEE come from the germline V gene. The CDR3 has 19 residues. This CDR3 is CASSSGTSGRGMGAYEQYF. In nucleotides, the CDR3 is TGTGCCAGCAGCTCCGGGACTAGCGGGAGGGGAATGGGGGCCTACGAGCAGTACTTC.

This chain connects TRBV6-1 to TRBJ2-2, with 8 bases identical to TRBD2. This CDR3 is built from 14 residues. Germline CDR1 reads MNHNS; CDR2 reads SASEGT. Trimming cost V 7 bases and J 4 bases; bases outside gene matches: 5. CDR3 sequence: CASTGRATTGELFF. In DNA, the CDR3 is TGTGCCAGCACCGGGAGGGCTACCACCGGGGAGCTGTTTTTT.

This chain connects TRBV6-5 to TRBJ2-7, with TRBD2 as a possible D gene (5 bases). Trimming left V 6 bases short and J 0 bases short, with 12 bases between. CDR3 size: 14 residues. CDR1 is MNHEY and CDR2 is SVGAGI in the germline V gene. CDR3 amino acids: CASSQGRGSYEQYF. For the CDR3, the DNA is TGTGCCAGCAGCCAAGGCCGGGGCTCCTACGAGCAGTACTTC.

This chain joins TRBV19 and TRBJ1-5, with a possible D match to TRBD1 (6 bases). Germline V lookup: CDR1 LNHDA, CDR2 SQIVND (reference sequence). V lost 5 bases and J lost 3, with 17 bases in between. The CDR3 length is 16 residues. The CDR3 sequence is CASSVSGTKNNQPQHF. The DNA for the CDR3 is TGTGCCAGTAGTGTCTCCGGGACAAAAAACAATCAGCCCCAGCATTTT.

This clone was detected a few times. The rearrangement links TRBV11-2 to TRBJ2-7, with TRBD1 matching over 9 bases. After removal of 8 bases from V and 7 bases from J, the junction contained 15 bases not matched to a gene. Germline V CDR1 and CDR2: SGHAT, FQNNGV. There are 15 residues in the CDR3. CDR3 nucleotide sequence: TGTGCCAGCCAAAACCCTTACAGGGGGCGTCGGGAGCAGTACTTC. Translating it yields CASQNPYRGRREQYF.

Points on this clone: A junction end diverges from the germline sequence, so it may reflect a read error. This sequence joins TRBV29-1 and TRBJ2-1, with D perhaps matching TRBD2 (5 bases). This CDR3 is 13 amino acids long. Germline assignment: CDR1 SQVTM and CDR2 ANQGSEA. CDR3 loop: CSVDLGNNNGQFF. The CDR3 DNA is TGCAGCGTTGACCTCGGGAACAATAATGGGCAGTTCTTC.

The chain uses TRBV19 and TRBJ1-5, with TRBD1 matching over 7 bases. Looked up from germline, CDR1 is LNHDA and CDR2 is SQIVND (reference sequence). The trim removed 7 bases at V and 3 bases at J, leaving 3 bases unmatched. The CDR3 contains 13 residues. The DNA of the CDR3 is TGTGCCAGTACTGACAGGGCCAATCAGCCCCAGCATTTT. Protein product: CASTDRANQPQHF.